These 5 T cell receptor beta chains share one sample of origin, sequenced in a study of OX40 agonist ivuxolimab in advanced cancers. Sequenced by immunoSEQ multiplex PCR; TCRdb stores in-frame clones only, minus some. The table records roughly 60,000 clones, around 87% of them present only once. Sequenced material: CD4+ or CD8+ T cells sorted from blood, taken in a trial of the OX40 agonist ivuxolimab. The receptors stem from an adult with an advanced solid tumor such as melanoma, head and neck, liver or kidney cancer.

The chain uses TRBV4-1 and TRBJ2-2; D might be TRBD2 (6 bases). CDR3 size: 16 residues. V lost 0 bases, J lost 2 bases, and 10 bases lay in between. Germline CDR1 MGHRA, CDR2 YSYEKL. The CDR3 nucleotides read TGCGCCAGCAGCCAAGACCCGGGGGTAAACACCGGGGAGCTGTTTTTT. It codes for CASSQDPGVNTGELFF.

The V call is TRBV7-2, the J call TRBJ1-1; possible D gene TRBD1, 5 bases. Looked up from germline, CDR1 is SGHTA and CDR2 is FQGNSA. Trimming removed 5 bases from V and 9 bases from J, with 16 bases in between. The CDR3 has 13 residues. This CDR3 is CASSQSSGFQAFF. The CDR3 region has the DNA TGTGCCAGCAGCCAATCATCAGGGTTCCAAGCTTTCTTT.

Regarding this clone: Other DNA sequences in this sample translate to the same CDR3. The chain employs TRBV6-5 and TRBJ2-7; no clear D gene. The V gene lost 0 bases and the J gene lost 5 bases, with 11 bases spanning the gap. Germline-derived CDR1 and CDR2 are MNHEY and SVGAGI. This CDR3 is 14 amino acids long. CDR3 amino acids: CASSYSDLKDEQYF. The CDR3 nucleotides are TGTGCCAGCAGTTACTCAGACCTAAAGGACGAGCAGTACTTC.

V usage is TRBV28 and J usage is TRBJ1-2, with D possibly TRBD1 on 5 matching bases. The CDR3 length is 14 residues. Germline-derived CDR1 and CDR2 are MDHEN and SYDVKM. V lost 6 bases to trimming and J lost 2 bases, with 13 bases between them. The CDR3 sequence is CASRGAPVNYGYTF. CDR3 DNA sequence: TGTGCCAGCAGAGGGGCCCCTGTGAACTATGGCTACACCTTC.

The gene calls are TRBV30 and TRBJ2-7; D not resolved. Between the trimmed V and J ends, which lost 1 base and 2 bases, there was a span of 12 bases. From germline, CDR1 is GTSNPN and CDR2 SVGIG (reference sequence). This CDR3 is 14 amino acids long. The CDR3 sequence is CAWSARPGTYEQYF. In nucleotides, the CDR3 is TGTGCCTGGAGTGCCCGGCCAGGTACCTACGAGCAGTACTTC.